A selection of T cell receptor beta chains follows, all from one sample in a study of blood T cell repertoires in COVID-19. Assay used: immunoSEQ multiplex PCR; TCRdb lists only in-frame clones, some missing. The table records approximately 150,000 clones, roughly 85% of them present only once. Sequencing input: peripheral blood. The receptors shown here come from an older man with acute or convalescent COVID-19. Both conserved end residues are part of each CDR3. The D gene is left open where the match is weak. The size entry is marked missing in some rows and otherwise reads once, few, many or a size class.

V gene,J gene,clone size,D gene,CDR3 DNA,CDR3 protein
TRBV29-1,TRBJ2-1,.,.,TGCAGCGTTGAAGATCGGCGGGGTTCCCCCTCTAGCAATGAGCAGTTCTTC,CSVEDRRGSPSSNEQFF
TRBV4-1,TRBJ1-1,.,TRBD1,TGCGCCAGCACCCCAAGTGGGACAGGGATATCAGGCACTGAAGCTTTCTTT,CASTPSGTGISGTEAFF
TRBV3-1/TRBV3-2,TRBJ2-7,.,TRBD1,TGTGCCAGCAGCCAGAATCCGGGACAGCCCTACGAGCAGTACTTC,CASSQNPGQPYEQYF
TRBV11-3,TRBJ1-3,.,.,TGTGCCAGCAGCTCGGGTCCTGGAAACACCATATATTTT,CASSSGPGNTIYF
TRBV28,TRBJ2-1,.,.,TGTGCCAGCAGTTTACCTACCTCCGATGATGAGCAGTTCTTC,CASSLPTSDDEQFF
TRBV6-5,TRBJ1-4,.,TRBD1,TGTGCCAGCAGGCCTGGGACAGCTAATGAAAAACTGTTTTTT,CASRPGTANEKLFF
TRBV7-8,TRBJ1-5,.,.,TGTGCCAGCAGCTTACGGGCAGGGGAGCCCAATCAGCCCCAGCATTTT,CASSLRAGEPNQPQHF
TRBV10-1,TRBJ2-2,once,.,TGCGCCAGCAGTGGTCGAGATCGCGGTCTTTTAGCCGGTTCCGGGGAGCTGTTTTTT,CASSGRDRGLLAGSGELFF
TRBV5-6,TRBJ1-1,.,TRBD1,TGTGCCAGCAGCTTGCGGGACAGGAACACTGAAGCTTTCTTT,CASSLRDRNTEAFF
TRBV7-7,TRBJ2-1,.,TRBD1,TGTGCTAGCAGCTTACAGGGGGGCTCTGGCAATGAGCAGTTCTTC,CASSLQGGSGNEQFF
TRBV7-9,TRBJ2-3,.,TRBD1,TGTGCCAGCAGCCAACAGGGGGGACGCACAGATACGCAGTATTTT,CASSQQGGRTDTQYF
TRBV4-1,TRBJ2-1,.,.,TGCGCCAGCAGCCAAGAGCCCGGGAGCTCCTACAATGAGCAGTTCTTC,CASSQEPGSSYNEQFF
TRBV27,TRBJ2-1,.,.,TGTGCCAGCAGGAGGGAGGCCCCGTACAATGAGCAGTTCTTC,CASRREAPYNEQFF
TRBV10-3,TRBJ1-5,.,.,TGTGCCATCAGTGAGGGACGGGGGAGCAATCAGCCCCAGCATTTT,CAISEGRGSNQPQHF
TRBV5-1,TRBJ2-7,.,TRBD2,TGCGCCAGCAGCTTCAGCGGGAGCGCCTACGAGCAGTACTTC,CASSFSGSAYEQYF
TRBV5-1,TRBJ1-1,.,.,TGCGCCAGCAGCTTAACTTTCCTAAACACTGAAGCTTTCTTT,CASSLTFLNTEAFF
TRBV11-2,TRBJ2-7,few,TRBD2,TGTGCCAGCAGCCCCCGACTAGCGGGAGTAGGGGAGCAGTACTTC,CASSPRLAGVGEQYF
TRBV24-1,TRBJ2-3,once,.,TGTGCCACCAGTGATTTGCCGAAGGGGGTTGGGTCAGATACGCAGTATTTT,CATSDLPKGVGSDTQYF
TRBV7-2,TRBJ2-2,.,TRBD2,TGTGCCAGCAGCTTACGTTTAGCGGGAAACGGGGAGCTGTTTTTT,CASSLRLAGNGELFF
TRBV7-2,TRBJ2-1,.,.,TGTGCCAGCAGCTTAGTTAGCAGAAGCTCCTACAATGAGCAGTTCTTC,CASSLVSRSSYNEQFF
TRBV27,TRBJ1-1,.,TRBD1,TGTGCCAGCAGCCAACTAGACAGGGCAGGTGAAGCTTTCTTT,CASSQLDRAGEAFF
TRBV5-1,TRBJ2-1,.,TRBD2,TGCGCCAGCAGCGAAGAAGGACTAGCGGGAGTAGATGAGCAGTTCTTC,CASSEEGLAGVDEQFF
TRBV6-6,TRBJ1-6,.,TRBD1,TGTGCCAGCAGACCCAGGGGGCAGGATTCACCCCTCCACTTT,CASRPRGQDSPLHF
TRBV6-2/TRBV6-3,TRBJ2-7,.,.,TGTGCCAGCAGTTACCAGCAAGGCGGCGACGGACACTACGAGCAGTACTTC,CASSYQQGGDGHYEQYF
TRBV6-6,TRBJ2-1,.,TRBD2,TGTGCCAGCAGTTCCCAAGGGGGGACTAGCAGCAATGAGCAGTTCTTC,CASSSQGGTSSNEQFF
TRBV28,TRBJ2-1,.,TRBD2,TGTGCCACCGAACGAGCGGGAGGCTACAATGAGCAGTTCTTC,CATERAGGYNEQFF
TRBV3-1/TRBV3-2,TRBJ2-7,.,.,TGTGCCAGCAGCCAAGAAGGGGCCTACGAGCAGTACTTC,CASSQEGAYEQYF
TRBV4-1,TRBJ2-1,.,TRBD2,TGCGCCAGCAGCCAAGTTGGTAGCGGGAGGCGATACAATGAGCAGTTCTTC,CASSQVGSGRRYNEQFF
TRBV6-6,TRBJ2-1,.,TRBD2,TGTGCCAGCAGTGCGCGAGGACTAGCGGCGGGCAATGAGCAGTTCTTC,CASSARGLAAGNEQFF
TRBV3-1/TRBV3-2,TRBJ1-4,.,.,TGTGCCAGCAGCCAAGAGGGGGGGGGAACTAATGAAAAACTGTTTTTT,CASSQEGGGTNEKLFF
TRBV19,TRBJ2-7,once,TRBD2,TGTGCCAGTAGTGACCTTAGGACTAGCAACGAGCAGTACTTC,CASSDLRTSNEQYF
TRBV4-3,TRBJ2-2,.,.,TGCGCCAGCTCAGGGACCGGGGAGCTGTTTTTT,CASSGTGELFF
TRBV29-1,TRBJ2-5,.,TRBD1,TGCAGCGCTAGGGACAGCCAAGAGACCCAGTACTTC,CSARDSQETQYF
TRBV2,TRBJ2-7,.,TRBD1,TGTGCCAGCGGTCGGGACAGCACCTACGAGCAGTACTTC,CASGRDSTYEQYF
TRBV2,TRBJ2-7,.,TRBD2,TGTGCCAGCACCGGCGGGAGCTACGAGCAGTACTTC,CASTGGSYEQYF
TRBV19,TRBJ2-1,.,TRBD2,TGTGCCAGTAGTATAGCCCGACTAGCGGGAGTCATCGATGAGCAGTTCTTC,CASSIARLAGVIDEQFF
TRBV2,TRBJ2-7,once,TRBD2,TGTGCCAGCAGTTTCTCACTAGCGGGAGCGGGCGAGCAGTACTTC,CASSFSLAGAGEQYF